This is a list of T cell receptor beta chains from one sample in a study of blood T cell repertoires in COVID-19. The method was immunoSEQ multiplex PCR; TCRdb's version includes in-frame clones alone and lacks a portion of them. The sample yields about 200,000 clones, around 84% seen once. Sequencing used peripheral blood. These receptors all come from a human donor in a cohort sampled during active COVID-19. The CDR3 runs from the conserved cysteine through the conserved F or W. A D gene is named only where the DNA matches it firmly. Expanded clones are given a class, and other clones once, few, many or no size at all.

length: 15; size: few; D: TRBD1; V: TRBV6-2/TRBV6-3; J: TRBJ2-2; DNA: TGTGCCAGCAGTCGGGACAGCAGGAACACCGGGGAGCTGTTTTTT; CDR3: CASSRDSRNTGELFF
length: 15; size: NA; D: NA; V: TRBV6-1; J: TRBJ1-6; DNA: TGTGCCAGCAGTGAAGATGAGGGTTATAATTCACCCCTCCACTTT; CDR3: CASSEDEGYNSPLHF
length: 16; size: NA; D: TRBD2; V: TRBV5-1; J: TRBJ2-2; DNA: TGCGCCAGCAGACCCGGCCTAGCGGGAGTGACCGGGGAGCTGTTTTTT; CDR3: CASRPGLAGVTGELFF
length: 16; size: once; D: NA; V: TRBV15; J: TRBJ1-3; DNA: TGTGCCACCAGCAGAGGAGGGTGGTCGACTGGAAACACCATATATTTT; CDR3: CATSRGGWSTGNTIYF
length: 12; size: NA; D: NA; V: TRBV30; J: TRBJ2-3; DNA: TGTGCCTGGGGCGACGGGAGAGTTACGCAGTATTTT; CDR3: CAWGDGRVTQYF
length: 14; size: NA; D: TRBD1; V: TRBV14; J: TRBJ1-1; DNA: TGTGCCAGCAGCCAAGTGGGGGGGACAGGGGTCGCTTTCTTT; CDR3: CASSQVGGTGVAFF
length: 16; size: NA; D: NA; V: TRBV28; J: TRBJ2-4; DNA: TGTGCCAGCACCTCTTATGGGGACATAGCCAAAAACATTCAGTACTTC; CDR3: CASTSYGDIAKNIQYF
length: 14; size: many; D: NA; V: TRBV6-5; J: TRBJ2-3; DNA: TGTGCCAGCAGTTCCTTTCCAGGGCAAGATACGCAGTATTTT; CDR3: CASSSFPGQDTQYF
length: 15; size: NA; D: TRBD2; V: TRBV5-5; J: TRBJ2-7; DNA: TGTGCCAGCAGCCCGGGACTAGCGCAACCCTACGAGCAGTACTTC; CDR3: CASSPGLAQPYEQYF
length: 15; size: NA; D: NA; V: TRBV3-1/TRBV3-2; J: TRBJ2-3; DNA: TGTGCCAGCAGCCAAGATAGAGGCTTCCCGGGGACGCAGTATTTT; CDR3: CASSQDRGFPGTQYF
length: 14; size: few; D: NA; V: TRBV7-8; J: TRBJ1-1; DNA: TGTGCCAGCAGCTCAACACAGGGTTGGACTGAAGCTTTCTTT; CDR3: CASSSTQGWTEAFF
length: 15; size: NA; D: NA; V: TRBV4-1; J: TRBJ2-3; DNA: TGCGCCAGCAGCCAAAATGGAGGGAAACAAGATACGCAGTATTTT; CDR3: CASSQNGGKQDTQYF
length: 19; size: NA; D: TRBD2; V: TRBV5-4; J: TRBJ2-1; DNA: TGTGCCAGCAGCGAGAGAGTTTTGGGACTAGCGGGAAATATCAATGAGCAGTTCTTC; CDR3: CASSERVLGLAGNINEQFF
length: 17; size: NA; D: TRBD2; V: TRBV4-1; J: TRBJ2-3; DNA: TGCGCCAGCAGCCGCCTGGGACTAGCGGGTAGCACAGATACGCAGTATTTT; CDR3: CASSRLGLAGSTDTQYF
length: 16; size: NA; D: NA; V: TRBV19; J: TRBJ1-5; DNA: TGTGCCAGTAAGCGAGGGCAGCATATTAGCAATCAGCCCCAGCATTTT; CDR3: CASKRGQHISNQPQHF
length: 15; size: NA; D: NA; V: TRBV5-1; J: TRBJ2-2; DNA: TGCGCCAGCAGCCTCTCGACAGAGTACACCGGGGAGCTGTTTTTT; CDR3: CASSLSTEYTGELFF
length: 15; size: many; D: NA; V: TRBV18; J: TRBJ1-4; DNA: TGTGCCAGCTCAGCCACAGGGCCAACTAATGAAAAACTGTTTTTT; CDR3: CASSATGPTNEKLFF
length: 12; size: NA; D: NA; V: TRBV28; J: TRBJ1-2; DNA: TGTGCCAGCAGTTACCTCGGGTATGGCTACACCTTC; CDR3: CASSYLGYGYTF
length: 13; size: once; D: NA; V: TRBV2; J: TRBJ1-2; DNA: TGTGCCAGCAGTGAAGGGCCTCCCTATGGCTACACCTTC; CDR3: CASSEGPPYGYTF
length: 15; size: NA; D: NA; V: TRBV11-3; J: TRBJ2-1; DNA: TGTGCCAGCAGCTTAGAAGCGGGACAGGTCAATGAGCAGTTCTTC; CDR3: CASSLEAGQVNEQFF
length: 18; size: NA; D: TRBD1; V: TRBV7-8; J: TRBJ1-6; DNA: TGTGCCAGCAGCTCGGGCGGGCCTTACAGGGGAGTGGACTCACCCCTCCACTTT; CDR3: CASSSGGPYRGVDSPLHF
length: 15; size: NA; D: NA; V: TRBV4-2; J: TRBJ2-2; DNA: TGTGCCAGCAGCCAAGATAGAGGGCCCGGCGGGGAGCTGTTTTTT; CDR3: CASSQDRGPGGELFF
length: 13; size: once; D: NA; V: TRBV12-3/TRBV12-4; J: TRBJ1-1; DNA: TGTGCCAGCAGTTTTCTCCCGAACACTGAAGCTTTCTTT; CDR3: CASSFLPNTEAFF
length: 15; size: NA; D: TRBD1; V: TRBV28; J: TRBJ2-1; DNA: TGTGCCAGCAGCCCCCCCACCGGGACAGGGGGATATCAGTTCTTC; CDR3: CASSPPTGTGGYQFF
length: 13; size: NA; D: TRBD1; V: TRBV3-1/TRBV3-2; J: TRBJ1-2; DNA: TGTGCCAGCACCCAAATCGGGACAGGGTACTACACCTTC; CDR3: CASTQIGTGYYTF
length: 15; size: NA; D: TRBD2; V: TRBV29-1; J: TRBJ2-1; DNA: TGCAGCGTTGTATTTTTACTAGCGATCTATATTGAACCGTTCTTC; CDR3: CSVVFLLAIYIEPFF
length: 14; size: once; D: NA; V: TRBV9; J: TRBJ1-4; DNA: TGTGCCAGCAGCCGGGACTTTCAAAATGAAAAACTGTTTTTT; CDR3: CASSRDFQNEKLFF
length: 13; size: NA; D: NA; V: TRBV5-1; J: TRBJ1-1; DNA: TGCGCCAGCAGCGCCGGGTCGGGGTGGGAAGCTTTCTTT; CDR3: CASSAGSGWEAFF
length: 13; size: NA; D: NA; V: TRBV3-1/TRBV3-2; J: TRBJ2-7; DNA: TGTGCCAGCAGTCGCGGAAACTCCTACGAGCAGTACTTC; CDR3: CASSRGNSYEQYF
length: 15; size: NA; D: NA; V: TRBV15; J: TRBJ1-2; DNA: TGTGCCACCAGCAAAGCGGGCGGTGGTGCGGATGGCTACACCTTC; CDR3: CATSKAGGGADGYTF
length: 14; size: NA; D: NA; V: TRBV3-1/TRBV3-2; J: TRBJ1-1; DNA: TGTGCCAGCAGATACCAGGCCCGCGACACTGAAGCTTTCTTT; CDR3: CASRYQARDTEAFF
length: 13; size: once; D: NA; V: TRBV25-1; J: TRBJ2-7; DNA: TGTGCCAGCAGGCCCAGCGGCAACTACGAGCAGTACTTC; CDR3: CASRPSGNYEQYF
length: 14; size: NA; D: NA; V: TRBV6-1; J: TRBJ2-7; DNA: TGTGCCAGCAGTGAGGGGGCAGGGAGAGACGAGCAGTACTTC; CDR3: CASSEGAGRDEQYF
length: 17; size: NA; D: TRBD2; V: TRBV7-9; J: TRBJ2-6; DNA: TGTGCCAGCAGCTTAGTGCGCGGGAGAGGTGGGGCCAACGTCCTGACTTTC; CDR3: CASSLVRGRGGANVLTF
length: 15; size: few; D: TRBD2; V: TRBV9; J: TRBJ2-5; DNA: TGTGCCAGCAGCGTCTCTAGCGGGAGTCTAGAGACCCAGTACTTC; CDR3: CASSVSSGSLETQYF